The 5 T cell receptor beta chains below come from one sample, sequenced in a study of blood T cell repertoires in COVID-19. Data came from immunoSEQ multiplex PCR; TCRdb stores just in-frame clones and leaves some out. The profile shows hundreds of thousands of clones, 75% to 90% of them singletons. Sample: PBMCs or T cells enriched from blood (not recorded which). The receptors come from a woman aged 55-75 years who had recovered from COVID-19.

The sample holds one count of this clone. V usage is TRBV9 and J usage is TRBJ2-3; D might be TRBD2 (5 bases). Between the trimmed V and J ends, which lost 2 bases and 2 bases, there was a span of 9 bases. Germline V lookup: CDR1 SGDLS, CDR2 YYNGEE. The CDR3 has 14 amino acids. CDR3 sequence reads: CASSVRGDTDTQYF. Here the CDR3 DNA reads TGTGCCAGCAGCGTTCGGGGAGACACAGATACGCAGTATTTT. The variable domain in full, with the rest retrieved from reference TRBV9 and TRBJ2-3, is DSGVTQTPKHLITATGQRVTLRCSPRSGDLSVYWYQQSLDQGLQFLIQYYNGEERAKGNILERFSAQQFPDLHSELNLSSLELGDSALYFCASSVRGDTDTQYFGPGTRLTVL.

Ten or more counts support this clone. The chain links TRBV10-1 to TRBJ1-2; 12 bases map to TRBD1. From germline, CDR1 is WNHNN and CDR2 SYGVQD (reference sequence). The CDR3 has 14 amino acids. V lost 5 bases, J lost 4 bases, and 2 bases stayed unmatched. CDR3 sequence (DNA): TGCGCCAGCAGTCCGGGACAGGGGGCCTATGGCTACACCTTC. Protein sequence: CASSPGQGAYGYTF.

The chain has TRBV7-8 and TRBJ1-2; D might be TRBD1 (6 bases). The CDR3 covers 13 residues. Trimming pared 3 bases from V and 5 bases from J, leaving 10 bases between. Germline V lookup: CDR1 SGHVS, CDR2 FQNEAQ. Here the CDR3 DNA reads TGTGCCAGCAGCTTGGACAGCGATTATGGCTACACCTTC. Its protein product is CASSLDSDYGYTF.

V is TRBV19 and J is TRBJ2-5; 9 nucleotides match TRBD1. The junction had 10 bases not matched to a gene; V was cut back by 3 bases and J by 5 bases. Germline V lookup: CDR1 LNHDA, CDR2 SQIVND (reference sequence). The CDR3 has 16 amino acids. The CDR3 bases are TGTGCCAGTAGTATCTATCGGACAGGGGCAGGGGAGACCCAGTACTTC. Protein sequence: CASSIYRTGAGETQYF.

The rearrangement uses TRBV30 and TRBJ1-2, with a possible D match to TRBD1 (6 bases). The CDR3 is 15 amino acids. V was trimmed by 1 base and J by 0 bases, leaving 12 bases between them. Looked up from germline, CDR1 is GTSNPN and CDR2 is SVGIG (reference sequence). The CDR3 is CAWSEGQQSNYGYTF. The CDR3 DNA is TGTGCCTGGAGTGAAGGACAGCAATCTAACTATGGCTACACCTTC. Using reference TRBV30 and TRBJ1-2 for the parts outside the CDR3, the full variable domain is SQTIHQWPATLVQPVGSPLSLECTVEGTSNPNLYWYRQAAGRGLQLLFYSVGIGQISSEVPQNLSASRPQDRQFILSSKKLLLSDSGFYLCAWSEGQQSNYGYTFGSGTRLTVV.